These T cell receptor beta chains were read from a single sample in a study of blood T cell repertoires in COVID-19. Method: immunoSEQ multiplex PCR; TCRdb's copy keeps in-frame clones and lacks some. The top ten hold 4.1% of the sample, which has more than 90,000 clones, around 81% seen once. The sequenced material came from peripheral blood. These receptors were obtained from a man in his fifties or sixties with acute or convalescent COVID-19. CDR3s leave out the opening cysteine and the closing phenylalanine or tryptophan. Each record gives: J gene, V gene, CDR3 protein.

j_gene: TRBJ1-2
v_gene: TRBV5-4
CDR3aa: ASRERRQAVYGYT

j_gene: TRBJ1-2
v_gene: TRBV28
CDR3aa: ASRSGTVFYGYT

j_gene: TRBJ2-3
v_gene: TRBV5-1
CDR3aa: ASSSLTGIKTDTQY

j_gene: TRBJ2-1
v_gene: TRBV19
CDR3aa: ASSIGTSSYNEQF

j_gene: TRBJ2-5
v_gene: TRBV7-9
CDR3aa: ASSPLPLRGKETQY

j_gene: TRBJ1-4
v_gene: TRBV30
CDR3aa: AWNREQGEKLF

j_gene: TRBJ2-7
v_gene: TRBV18
CDR3aa: ASSPGGASYEQY

j_gene: TRBJ2-6
v_gene: TRBV9
CDR3aa: ASSVESRAGANVLT

j_gene: TRBJ1-4
v_gene: TRBV7-9
CDR3aa: ASSAWTGNNEKLF

j_gene: TRBJ2-3
v_gene: TRBV19
CDR3aa: ASTPGLSLGDTQY

j_gene: TRBJ2-2
v_gene: TRBV4-1
CDR3aa: ASRPLARLYTGELF

j_gene: TRBJ1-5
v_gene: TRBV6-2/TRBV6-3
CDR3aa: ASSDWSSGPQH

j_gene: TRBJ1-5
v_gene: TRBV3-1/TRBV3-2
CDR3aa: ASSQDTGRYQPQH

j_gene: TRBJ1-5
v_gene: TRBV3-1/TRBV3-2
CDR3aa: ASSQTQGRGGNQPQH

j_gene: TRBJ2-1
v_gene: TRBV5-1
CDR3aa: ASSFPSGSGDEQF

j_gene: TRBJ1-1
v_gene: TRBV7-3
CDR3aa: ASRLRTGEGDTEAF

j_gene: TRBJ2-1
v_gene: TRBV6-6
CDR3aa: ASTKGLVYYNEQF

j_gene: TRBJ1-1
v_gene: TRBV12-3/TRBV12-4
CDR3aa: ASSGQGRAF

j_gene: TRBJ2-5
v_gene: TRBV7-9
CDR3aa: ASSLLAGGQETQY

j_gene: TRBJ1-1
v_gene: TRBV7-9
CDR3aa: ASSLGGVGEAF

j_gene: TRBJ1-3
v_gene: TRBV11-2
CDR3aa: ASSLAENRDTIY

j_gene: TRBJ2-1
v_gene: TRBV4-1
CDR3aa: ASSRRRGEGVNEQF

j_gene: TRBJ2-7
v_gene: TRBV12-3/TRBV12-4
CDR3aa: ASFSGGEQY

j_gene: TRBJ1-2
v_gene: TRBV11-2
CDR3aa: ASSLDQGLGGYT

j_gene: TRBJ1-1
v_gene: TRBV18
CDR3aa: ASSPSIETEAF

j_gene: TRBJ1-1
v_gene: TRBV15
CDR3aa: ATSRAGQGNTEAF

j_gene: TRBJ1-1
v_gene: TRBV19
CDR3aa: ASSALYLGAEAF

j_gene: TRBJ2-1
v_gene: TRBV4-1
CDR3aa: ASSHTPSGSSYNEQF

j_gene: TRBJ2-2
v_gene: TRBV13
CDR3aa: ASSLQLAGRGVTGELF

j_gene: TRBJ1-1
v_gene: TRBV7-8
CDR3aa: ASSLGRANTEAF

j_gene: TRBJ2-3
v_gene: TRBV10-3
CDR3aa: AITRGEVTDTQY

j_gene: TRBJ2-1
v_gene: TRBV4-2
CDR3aa: ASSPSRYEQF

j_gene: TRBJ1-6
v_gene: TRBV3-1/TRBV3-2
CDR3aa: ASSQDPNSPLH

j_gene: TRBJ2-1
v_gene: TRBV15
CDR3aa: ATSTRGGLGQF

j_gene: TRBJ2-2
v_gene: TRBV24-1
CDR3aa: ATSDSGLAANTGELF

j_gene: TRBJ1-1
v_gene: TRBV7-3
CDR3aa: ASSFRGGRTEAF

j_gene: TRBJ2-5
v_gene: TRBV29-1
CDR3aa: SVAGGGSETQY

j_gene: TRBJ2-2
v_gene: TRBV29-1
CDR3aa: SVAAGGQFGELF

j_gene: TRBJ2-1
v_gene: TRBV29-1
CDR3aa: SVEPTGDEQF

j_gene: TRBJ1-1
v_gene: TRBV4-3
CDR3aa: ASSQDGFGVYTEAF

j_gene: TRBJ1-4
v_gene: TRBV19
CDR3aa: ASTPTGPNEKLF

j_gene: TRBJ2-1
v_gene: TRBV12-3/TRBV12-4
CDR3aa: ASAGTANEQF

j_gene: TRBJ2-7
v_gene: TRBV2
CDR3aa: ASSVRGPQGEQY

j_gene: TRBJ1-4
v_gene: TRBV11-3
CDR3aa: ASSAPRGSLATNEKLF

j_gene: TRBJ1-6
v_gene: TRBV5-5
CDR3aa: ASSFLANPNSPLH

j_gene: TRBJ2-5
v_gene: TRBV12-3/TRBV12-4
CDR3aa: ASSPTGQETQY

j_gene: TRBJ1-1
v_gene: TRBV19
CDR3aa: ASSVNRDTEAF

j_gene: TRBJ2-2
v_gene: TRBV11-2
CDR3aa: ASSRGQVVNTGELF

j_gene: TRBJ2-2
v_gene: TRBV11-3
CDR3aa: ASSLALGASNTGELF

j_gene: TRBJ2-1
v_gene: TRBV19
CDR3aa: ASSISTGEQF

j_gene: TRBJ2-4
v_gene: TRBV10-1
CDR3aa: ASSRDRENIQY

j_gene: TRBJ2-1
v_gene: TRBV9
CDR3aa: ASSVRGAGGYNEQF

j_gene: TRBJ1-3
v_gene: TRBV3-1/TRBV3-2
CDR3aa: ASSQDPYSGNTIY

j_gene: TRBJ1-1
v_gene: TRBV7-9
CDR3aa: ASSSNRELMNTEAF